This T cell receptor (beta chain) was profiled in a study of shared clonotypes between healthy human individuals. V shed 6 bases and J shed 5 bases, with 13 bases lying between them. CDR1 is MGHDK and CDR2 is SYGVNS in the germline V gene. CDR3 length: 13 residues. Assay runs were performed at deep level. Repertoires were generated with immunoSEQ multiplex PCR, while TCRdb's copy carries only in-frame clones and drops some. The sample shows 2 million to 2.5 million clones, more than 90% of them seen only once. Splitting the CD4+ cells yielded a CD45RA+ naive subset and a CD45RA-negative memory subset.

The origin of this receptor is a man aged 18 to 30 in good health. Input material: naive CD4+ T cells sorted from blood. Subset here: CD45RA+ positively selected. The V gene is TRBV25-1, the J gene TRBJ1-2; D perhaps matches TRBD1 (5 bases). CDR3 protein: CASRGPAVYGYTF. The DNA for the CDR3 is TGTGCCAGCAGGGGACCGGCAGTTTATGGCTACACCTTC.